The 24 T cell receptor beta chains reported below all come from one sample, sequenced in a study of vaccination and CD4 T cells after COVID-19 (dated by TCRdb to between 2021 and 2022). What these receptors recognize is not known. Read against the paper, the sample's treatment or condition label means: roughly 10-day PBMC culture with coronavirus spike peptide pools or control peptides (ViraFEST assay). The library was prepared using PCR. Sequencing was performed on an Illumina iSeq 100. TCR sequencing of DNA from cultured CD4+ T cells used the Oncomine TCR Beta short-read assay at the Johns Hopkins FTIC core. TCRdb took the public reads, trimmed them with fastp at Q25, ran MiXCR for clone calling and kept in-frame beta chains. Rows with one shared CDR3 protein collapse into an entry with the most common genes and DNA. This sample has about 12,000 distinct CDR3 sequences in its table, and approximately 61% of those were observed once. The biggest ten clones account for around 8% of the sample.

The sample comprised CD4+ T cells from blood, cultured in vitro. These receptors were obtained from a human donor who had recovered from COVID-19.

The chain employs TRBV12-3 or TRBV12-4 and TRBJ2-1; unclear D gene. This CDR3 is 15 amino acids long. Between the trimmed V and J ends, which lost 7 bases and 6 bases, there was a span of 19 bases. The DNA of the CDR3 is TGTGCCAGCACCGCGGTTGGCCTACCGGGCAATGAGCAGTTCTTC. Translation gives CASTAVGLPGNEQFF.

The V gene is TRBV5-1, the J gene TRBJ2-5; D unclear. The ends were cut back, 4 bases at V and 2 bases at J, with 6 bases in the middle. CDR1 is SGHRS and CDR2 is YFSETQ in the germline V gene. The CDR3 runs 12 residues. In DNA form, the CDR3 reads TGCGCCAGCAGCCAAACTCAAGAGACCCAGTACTTC. It encodes CASSQTQETQYF.

V is TRBV20-1 and J is TRBJ1-5; D unclear. Germline V gene lookup returns CDR1 DFQATT and CDR2 SNEGSKA (reference sequence). The CDR3 is 15 residues long. The V gene lost 0 bases and the J gene lost 4 bases, with 13 bases spanning the gap. The CDR3 spells CSARESGKVNQPQHF. The DNA of the CDR3 is TGCAGTGCTAGAGAATCCGGGAAGGTGAATCAGCCCCAGCATTTT.

The V and J genes are TRBV20-1 and TRBJ2-5, with 9 positions matching TRBD1. The ends lost 6 bases at V and 5 bases at J; junction bases unmatched: 16. Germline CDR1 DFQATT, CDR2 SNEGSKA (reference sequence). The CDR3 totals 16 residues. The CDR3 DNA is TGCAGTGCCCTCCAGACAGGGGGTGGGGGGGGGGAGACCCAGTACTTC. Translating gives CSALQTGGGGGETQYF.

This clonotype appeared once. The V call is TRBV27, the J call TRBJ2-7, with 10 nucleotides matching TRBD1. The V segment lost 4 bases and the J segment 3 bases; nucleotides outside the gene matches: 9. CDR3 length: 16 amino acids. The germline CDR1 and CDR2 sequences are MNHEY and SMNVEV (reference sequence). This CDR3 is CASSSTSGTGVYEQYF. The CDR3 DNA sequence: TGTGCCAGCAGTTCGACCTCCGGGACAGGGGTCTACGAGCAGTACTTC.

The chain joins TRBV24-1 to TRBJ2-7, with 10 bases that match TRBD1. The V segment lost 5 bases and the J segment 2 bases; nucleotides outside the gene matches: 8. This CDR3 region has 16 residues. Per germline, CDR1 KGHDR and CDR2 SFDVKD. The CDR3 spells CATSGPGQGGTYEQYF. As DNA, the CDR3 is TGTGCCACCAGTGGGCCCGGACAGGGGGGAACCTACGAGCAGTACTTC.

This clonotype turned up a few times. The chain uses TRBV2 and TRBJ2-7; TRBD1 might be the D (5 bases). V lost 6 bases, J lost 2 bases, and 14 bases lay in between. This CDR3 has 14 residues. CDR1 SNHLY and CDR2 FYNNEI come from the germline V gene. The CDR3 nucleotides are TGTGCCAGCAGCCCAGACAGCCTAACCTACGAGCAGTACTTC. Encoded protein: CASSPDSLTYEQYF. Full variable domain (outside the CDR3, taken from reference TRBV2 and TRBJ2-7): EPEVTQTPSHQVTQMGQEVILRCVPISNHLYFYWYRQILGQKVEFLVSFYNNEISEKSEIFDDQFSVERPDGSNFTLKIRSTKLEDSAMYFCASSPDSLTYEQYFGPGTRLTVT.

The chain couples TRBV20-1 to TRBJ2-3; D possibly corresponds to TRBD1 (5 bases). CDR1 DFQATT and CDR2 SNEGSKA come from the germline V gene (reference sequence). This CDR3 comprises 15 residues. Trimming shortened V by 3 bases and J by 2 bases, and 15 bases separated the two germline ends. CDR3 sequence (DNA): TGCAGTGCTAGTCTAGTGACAGCACCCACAGATACGCAGTATTTT. This encodes CSASLVTAPTDTQYF.

The chain carries TRBV7-8 and TRBJ2-3; D gene ambiguous. Per the germline V gene, CDR1 is SGHVS and CDR2 is FQNEAQ. The CDR3 covers 14 residues. Trimming shortened V by 5 bases and J by 2 bases, and 11 bases separated the two germline ends. The DNA for the CDR3 is TGTGCCAGCAGCCCAGTCGAGTCCACAGATACGCAGTATTTT. Translation gives CASSPVESTDTQYF.

The chain joins TRBV20-1 to TRBJ2-1; 8 nucleotides align to TRBD2. CDR1 DFQATT and CDR2 SNEGSKA come from the germline V gene (reference sequence). Trimming took 3 bases from V and 4 from J; bases not matched to a gene: 2. This CDR3 has 13 amino acids. CDR3 DNA: TGCAGTGCTAGTAGCGGGATTTACAATGAGCAGTTCTTC. Translating gives CSASSGIYNEQFF.

V is TRBV7-9 and J is TRBJ1-2, with TRBD1 matching over 8 bases. The trim removed 5 bases at V and 7 bases at J, leaving 6 bases unmatched. CDR1 is SEHNR, CDR2 FQNEAQ, per germline (reference sequence). The CDR3 totals 13 residues. The CDR3 DNA is TGTGCCAGCAGCAAGACAGGGGCGGGTGGCTACACCTTC. Translating it yields CASSKTGAGGYTF.

This clonotype occurred a few times. This chain uses TRBV6-4 with TRBJ2-3; D is unresolved. V lost 0 bases and J lost 0, with 4 bases in between. Germline V gives CDR1 MRHNA, CDR2 SNTAGT. The CDR3 runs to 14 residues. The DNA of the CDR3 is TGTGCCAGCAGTGACTCGGACAGCACAGATACGCAGTATTTT. It encodes CASSDSDSTDTQYF.

The chain joins TRBV7-8 to TRBJ1-3; the D is unclear. From germline, CDR1 is SGHVS and CDR2 FQNEAQ. With 1 base removed from V and 0 bases from J, the gap between germline ends came to 4 bases. The CDR3 totals 14 residues. CDR3 amino acids: CASSLGSSGNTIYF. In DNA form, the CDR3 reads TGTGCCAGCAGCTTAGGGAGCTCTGGAAACACCATATATTTT.

The chain couples TRBV27 to TRBJ1-6, with 7 bases aligning to TRBD1. Germline V gene data show CDR1 as MNHEY and CDR2 as SMNVEV (reference sequence). The ends lost 3 bases at V and 6 bases at J; junction bases unmatched: 5. The CDR3 runs to 15 residues. CDR3 nucleotides: TGTGCCAGCAGTTTTCGGACAGGAGTTAATTCACCCCTCCACTTT. Encoded protein: CASSFRTGVNSPLHF.

The rearrangement links TRBV20-1 to TRBJ1-5, with a weak D call TRBD1 (6 bases). Per germline, CDR1 DFQATT and CDR2 SNEGSKA (reference sequence). Between the trimmed V and J ends, which lost 6 bases and 4 bases, there was a span of 16 bases. The CDR3 sequence is 14 residues long. The CDR3 protein is CSAQQGTGNQPQHF. The CDR3 region has the DNA TGCAGTGCCCAACAGGGAACTGGGAATCAGCCCCAGCATTTT.

This clonotype was observed a handful of times. V and J are TRBV7-7 and TRBJ2-2; 11 nucleotides align to TRBD2. Trimming removed 5 bases from V and 7 bases from J; junction bases left unmatched: 3. Per germline, CDR1 SSHAT and CDR2 FNYEAQ (reference sequence). CDR3 length: 14 residues. CDR3 sequence reads: CASSLGTSGGELFF. The CDR3 nucleotides read TGTGCCAGCAGCCTAGGGACTAGCGGCGGGGAGCTGTTTTTT. The whole variable domain, remainder taken from reference TRBV7-7 and TRBJ2-2, is GAGVSQSPRYKVTKRGQDVTLRCDPISSHATLYWYQQALGQGPEFLTYFNYEAQPDKSGLPSDRFSAERPEGSISTLTIQRTEQRDSAMYRCASSLGTSGGELFFGEGSRLTVL.

The genes are TRBV7-9 and TRBJ2-1; D is undetermined. The CDR3 has 15 residues. Germline CDR1 SEHNR, CDR2 FQNEAQ (reference sequence). V was shortened by 4 bases and J by 0 bases, with 10 bases between the two germline ends. The DNA of the CDR3 is TGTGCCAGCAGCTCAGGAAAGAGCTCCTACAATGAGCAGTTCTTC. This gives the protein CASSSGKSSYNEQFF.

The gene calls are TRBV24-1 and TRBJ1-1; D is unresolved. V shed 5 bases and J shed 2 bases, with 5 bases lying between them. This CDR3 spans 12 amino acids. Germline CDR1 KGHDR, CDR2 SFDVKD. The CDR3 spells CATSGGNTEAFF. In nucleotides, the CDR3 is TGTGCCACCAGTGGGGGTAACACTGAAGCTTTCTTT.

CDR3 residues: CASSYSQNTEAFF. DNA of the CDR3: TGTGCCAGCAGTTACTCACAGAACACTGAAGCTTTCTTT. This rearrangement joins TRBV6-2 or TRBV6-3 to TRBJ1-1; no reliable D call. The germline gives CDR1 MNHEY, CDR2 SVGEGT. The CDR3 is 13 residues long. The V end was cut by 0 bases, the J end by 1 base, with 3 bases between.

The V and J genes are TRBV15 and TRBJ1-1; D not certain. V was pared by 2 bases and J by 4 bases, with 11 bases between. The CDR3 runs 14 residues. From germline, CDR1 is LNHNV and CDR2 YYDKDF (reference sequence). DNA for the CDR3: TGTGCCACCAGCAGATTTCCGGGGAGCACTGAAGCTTTCTTT. As protein: CATSRFPGSTEAFF.

This chain joins TRBV6-1 and TRBJ1-6, with 9 bases identical to TRBD1. The CDR3 extends over 14 amino acids. The V gene end was trimmed by 6 bases and the J gene end by 8 bases; junction bases not matched to a gene: 5. CDR1 MNHNS and CDR2 SASEGT come from the germline V gene. The DNA of the CDR3 is TGTGCCAGCAGCCGCGACAGGGGGTATTCACCCCTCCACTTT. Translating it yields CASSRDRGYSPLHF.

This rearrangement joins TRBV6-4 to TRBJ2-5; 12 bases line up with TRBD2. From germline, CDR1 is MRHNA and CDR2 SNTAGT. Trimming removed 5 bases from V and 4 bases from J; junction bases left unmatched: 2. The CDR3 contains 14 residues. The CDR3 DNA reads as TGTGCCAGCAGTATGGGACTAGCGGGAGAGACCCAGTACTTC. Amino acid sequence: CASSMGLAGETQYF.

This clonotype occurred a few times. The V call is TRBV12-3 or TRBV12-4, the J call TRBJ1-5, with no clear D. CDR3 length equals 13 residues. With 1 base removed from V and 6 bases from J, the gap between germline ends came to 7 bases. The CDR3 sequence is CASSLGDPQPQHF. The CDR3 DNA reads as TGTGCCAGCAGTTTAGGGGATCCTCAGCCCCAGCATTTT.

The chain has TRBV6-1 and TRBJ2-1, with D possibly being TRBD2 (7 bases). This CDR3 spans 13 amino acids. V was shortened by 5 bases and J by 8 bases, with 13 bases between the two germline ends. Looked up from germline, CDR1 is MNHNS and CDR2 is SASEGT. The chain's CDR3 is CASSRGGGHEQFF. Here the CDR3 DNA reads TGTGCCAGCAGTAGAGGGGGAGGGCATGAGCAGTTCTTC.